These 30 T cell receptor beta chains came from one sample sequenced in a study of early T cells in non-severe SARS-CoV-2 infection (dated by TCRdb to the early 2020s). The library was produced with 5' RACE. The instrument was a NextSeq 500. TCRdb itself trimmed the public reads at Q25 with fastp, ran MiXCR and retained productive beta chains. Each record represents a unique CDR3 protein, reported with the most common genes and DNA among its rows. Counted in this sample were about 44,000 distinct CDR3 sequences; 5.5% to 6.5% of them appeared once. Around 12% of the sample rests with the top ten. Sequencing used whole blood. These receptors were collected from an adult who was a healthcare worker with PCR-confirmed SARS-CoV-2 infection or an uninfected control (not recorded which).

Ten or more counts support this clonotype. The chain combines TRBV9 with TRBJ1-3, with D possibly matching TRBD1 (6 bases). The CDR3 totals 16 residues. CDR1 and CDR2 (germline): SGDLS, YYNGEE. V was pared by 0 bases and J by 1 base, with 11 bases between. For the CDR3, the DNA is TGTGCCAGCAGCGTAGTGGGGACAATTTCTGGAAACACCATATATTTT. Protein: CASSVVGTISGNTIYF.

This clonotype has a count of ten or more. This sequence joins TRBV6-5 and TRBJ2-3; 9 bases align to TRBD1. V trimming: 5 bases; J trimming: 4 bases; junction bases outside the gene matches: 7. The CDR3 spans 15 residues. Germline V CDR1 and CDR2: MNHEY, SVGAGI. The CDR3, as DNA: TGTGCCAGCAGTCCGGGACAGGGTGGCGCAGATACGCAGTATTTT. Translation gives CASSPGQGGADTQYF.

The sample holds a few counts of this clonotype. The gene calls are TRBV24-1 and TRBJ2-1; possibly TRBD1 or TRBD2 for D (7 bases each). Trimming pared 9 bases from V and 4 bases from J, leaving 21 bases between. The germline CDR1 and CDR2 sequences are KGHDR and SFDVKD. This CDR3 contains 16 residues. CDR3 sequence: CATGGGQTGDYNEQFF. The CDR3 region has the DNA TGTGCCACCGGGGGGGGACAGACAGGAGATTACAATGAGCAGTTCTTC.

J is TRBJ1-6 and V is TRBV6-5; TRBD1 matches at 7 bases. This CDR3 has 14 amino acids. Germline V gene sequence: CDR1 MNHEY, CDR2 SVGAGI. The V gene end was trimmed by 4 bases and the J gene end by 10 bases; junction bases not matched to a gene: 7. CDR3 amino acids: CASSLDRAGSPLHF. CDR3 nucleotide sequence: TGTGCCAGCAGTTTAGACAGGGCAGGATCACCCCTCCACTTT.

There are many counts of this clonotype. This chain's CDR3 is CASSILAGGLSTDTQYF. The CDR3 DNA is TGTGCCAGCAGCATACTAGCGGGGGGGCTCAGCACAGATACGCAGTATTTT. This rearrangement joins TRBV7-2 to TRBJ2-3, with 13 bases lining up with TRBD2. Germline V gene sequence: CDR1 SGHTA, CDR2 FQGNSA. This CDR3 has 17 residues. V lost 5 bases to trimming and J lost 0 bases; unmatched junction nucleotides: 5.

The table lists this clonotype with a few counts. As DNA, the CDR3 is TGTGCCAGCACTTCCTCGGTGTACGAGCAGTACTTC. As protein: CASTSSVYEQYF. The V gene is TRBV2, the J gene TRBJ2-7; D gene unclear. V dropped 7 bases and J dropped 4 bases, with 11 bases sitting between them. The CDR3 has 12 amino acids. The germline V gene has CDR1 SNHLY and CDR2 FYNNEI.

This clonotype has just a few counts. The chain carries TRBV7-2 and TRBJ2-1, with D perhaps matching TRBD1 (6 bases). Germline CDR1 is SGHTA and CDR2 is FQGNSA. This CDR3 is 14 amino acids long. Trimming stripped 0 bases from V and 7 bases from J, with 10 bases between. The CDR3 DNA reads TGTGCCAGCAGCTTAGCCCCAGGACAGAATGAGCAGTTCTTC. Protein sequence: CASSLAPGQNEQFF.

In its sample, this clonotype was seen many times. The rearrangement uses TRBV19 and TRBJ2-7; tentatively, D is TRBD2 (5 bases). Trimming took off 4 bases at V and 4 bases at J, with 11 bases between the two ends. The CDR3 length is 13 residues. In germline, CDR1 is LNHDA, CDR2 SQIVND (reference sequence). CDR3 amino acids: CASSSPGTYEQYF. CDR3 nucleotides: TGTGCCAGTAGTAGCCCGGGAACTTACGAGCAGTACTTC.

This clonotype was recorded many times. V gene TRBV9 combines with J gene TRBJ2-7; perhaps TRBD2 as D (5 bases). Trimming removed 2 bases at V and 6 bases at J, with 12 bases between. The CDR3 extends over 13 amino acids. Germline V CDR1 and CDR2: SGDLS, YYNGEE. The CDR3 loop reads CASSVRLEGEQYF. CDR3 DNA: TGTGCCAGCAGCGTGAGGCTAGAGGGCGAGCAGTACTTC.

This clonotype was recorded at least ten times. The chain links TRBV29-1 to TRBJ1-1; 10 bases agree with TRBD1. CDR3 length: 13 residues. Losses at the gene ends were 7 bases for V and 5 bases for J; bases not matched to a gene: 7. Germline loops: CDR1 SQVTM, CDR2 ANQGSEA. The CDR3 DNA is TGCAGCGGTAGGACAGGGGGTGGAACTGAAGCTTTCTTT. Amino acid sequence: CSGRTGGGTEAFF. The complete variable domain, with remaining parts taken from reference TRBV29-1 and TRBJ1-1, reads SAVISQKPSRDICQRGTSLTIQCQVDSQVTMMFWYRQQPGQSLTLIATANQGSEATYESGFVIDKFPISRPNLTFSTLTVSNMSPEDSSIYLCSGRTGGGTEAFFGQGTRLTVV.

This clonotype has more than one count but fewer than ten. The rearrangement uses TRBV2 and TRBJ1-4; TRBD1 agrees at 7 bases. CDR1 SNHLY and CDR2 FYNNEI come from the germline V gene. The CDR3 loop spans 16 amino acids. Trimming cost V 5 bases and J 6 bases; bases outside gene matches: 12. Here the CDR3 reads CASSYAGGALDEKLFF. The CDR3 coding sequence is TGTGCCAGCAGTTACGCAGGGGGAGCGTTGGATGAAAAACTGTTTTTT.

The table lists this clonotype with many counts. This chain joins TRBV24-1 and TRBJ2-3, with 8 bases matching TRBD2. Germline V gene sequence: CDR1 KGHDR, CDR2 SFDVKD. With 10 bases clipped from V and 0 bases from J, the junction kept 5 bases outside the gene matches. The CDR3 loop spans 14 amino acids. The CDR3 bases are TGTGCCACTGCGAGCGGGGGTAGCACAGATACGCAGTATTTT. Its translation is CATASGGSTDTQYF.

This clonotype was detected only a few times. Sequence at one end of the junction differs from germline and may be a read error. CDR3 bases: TGTGCCAGCAGACTCGACGGCCTCGTACTGGACTTC. Translated, it gives CASRLDGLVLDF. V usage is TRBV6-5 and J usage is TRBJ2-7; D not resolved. Germline V gene data show CDR1 as MNHEY and CDR2 as SVGAGI. The CDR3 loop spans 12 amino acids.

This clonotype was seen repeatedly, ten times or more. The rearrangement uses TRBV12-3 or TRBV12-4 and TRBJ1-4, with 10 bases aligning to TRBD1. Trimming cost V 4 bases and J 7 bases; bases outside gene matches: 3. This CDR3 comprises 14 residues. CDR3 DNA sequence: TGTGCCAGCAGTTACCGGGACAGGGGTGAAAAACTGTTTTTT. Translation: CASSYRDRGEKLFF.

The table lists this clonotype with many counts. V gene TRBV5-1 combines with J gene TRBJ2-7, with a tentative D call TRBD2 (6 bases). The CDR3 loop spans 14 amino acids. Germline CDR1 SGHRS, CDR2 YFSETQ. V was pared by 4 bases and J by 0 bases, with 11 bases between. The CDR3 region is CASSTGESSYEQYF. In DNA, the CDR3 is TGCGCCAGCAGCACGGGGGAAAGCTCCTACGAGCAGTACTTC.

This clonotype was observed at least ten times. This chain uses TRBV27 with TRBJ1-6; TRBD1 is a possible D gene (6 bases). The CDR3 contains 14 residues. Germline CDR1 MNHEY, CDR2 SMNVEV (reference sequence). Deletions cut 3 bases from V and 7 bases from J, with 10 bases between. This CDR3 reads CASSFRGQNSPLHF. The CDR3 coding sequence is TGTGCCAGCAGTTTCCGAGGACAGAATTCACCCCTCCACTTT.

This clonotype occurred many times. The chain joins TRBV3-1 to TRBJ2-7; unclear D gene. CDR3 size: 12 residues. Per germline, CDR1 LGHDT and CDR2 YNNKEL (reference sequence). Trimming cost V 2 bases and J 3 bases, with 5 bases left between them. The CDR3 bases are TGTGCCAGCAGCCAAATCGGCTACGAGCAGTACTTC. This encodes CASSQIGYEQYF.

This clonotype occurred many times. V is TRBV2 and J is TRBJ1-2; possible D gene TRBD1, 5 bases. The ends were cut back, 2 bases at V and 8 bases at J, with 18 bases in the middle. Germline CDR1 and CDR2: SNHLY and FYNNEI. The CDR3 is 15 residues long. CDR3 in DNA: TGTGCCAGCAGTGAAACACTGGGATGGGACCGGGGCTACACCTTC. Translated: CASSETLGWDRGYTF.

Here the CDR3 reads CASREGGLNTEAFF. The DNA for the CDR3 is TGTGCCAGCAGAGAAGGGGGGCTGAACACTGAAGCTTTCTTT. V usage is TRBV7-9 and J usage is TRBJ1-1; TRBD1 is a possible D gene (6 bases). Trimming took off 6 bases at V and 0 bases at J, with 11 bases between the two ends. CDR1 and CDR2 (germline): SEHNR, FQNEAQ (reference sequence). This CDR3 is 14 amino acids long.

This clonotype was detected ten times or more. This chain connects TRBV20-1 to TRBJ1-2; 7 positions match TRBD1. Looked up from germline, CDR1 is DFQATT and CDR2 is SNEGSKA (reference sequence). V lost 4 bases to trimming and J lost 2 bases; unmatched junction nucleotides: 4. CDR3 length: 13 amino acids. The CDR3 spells CSAIQGGNYGYTF. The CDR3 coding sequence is TGCAGTGCTATTCAGGGGGGAAACTATGGCTACACCTTC.

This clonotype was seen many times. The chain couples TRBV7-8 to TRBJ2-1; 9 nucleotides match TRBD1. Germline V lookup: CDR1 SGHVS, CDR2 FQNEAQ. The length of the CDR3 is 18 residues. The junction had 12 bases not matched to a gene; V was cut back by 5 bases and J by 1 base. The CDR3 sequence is CASSTSWAGQGSYNEQFF. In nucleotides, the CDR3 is TGTGCCAGCAGCACCAGCTGGGCGGGACAGGGTTCCTACAATGAGCAGTTCTTC. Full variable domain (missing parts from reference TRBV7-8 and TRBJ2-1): GAGVSQSPRYKVAKRGQDVALRCDPISGHVSLFWYQQALGQGPEFLTYFQNEAQLDKSGLPSDRFFAERPEGSVSTLKIQRTQQEDSAVYLCASSTSWAGQGSYNEQFFGPGTRLTVL.

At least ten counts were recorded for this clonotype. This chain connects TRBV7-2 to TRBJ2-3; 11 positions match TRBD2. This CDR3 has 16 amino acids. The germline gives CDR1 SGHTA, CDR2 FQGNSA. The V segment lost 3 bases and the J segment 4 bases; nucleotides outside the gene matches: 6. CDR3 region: CASSLMSSGGSDTQYF. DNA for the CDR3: TGTGCCAGCAGCTTGATGTCTAGCGGGGGGTCAGATACGCAGTATTTT. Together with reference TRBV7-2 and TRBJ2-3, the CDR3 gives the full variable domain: GAGVSQSPSNKVTEKGKDVELRCDPISGHTALYWYRQSLGQGLEFLIYFQGNSAPDKSGLPSDRFSAERTGGSVSTLTIQRTQQEDSAVYLCASSLMSSGGSDTQYFGPGTRLTVL.

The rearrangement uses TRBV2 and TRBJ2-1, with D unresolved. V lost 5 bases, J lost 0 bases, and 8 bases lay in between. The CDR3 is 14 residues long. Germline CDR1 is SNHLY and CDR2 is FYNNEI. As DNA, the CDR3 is TGTGCCAGCAGTCGGTTAAGCTCCTACAATGAGCAGTTCTTC. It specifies CASSRLSSYNEQFF. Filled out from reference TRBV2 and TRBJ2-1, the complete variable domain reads EPEVTQTPSHQVTQMGQEVILRCVPISNHLYFYWYRQILGQKVEFLVSFYNNEISEKSEIFDDQFSVERPDGSNFTLKIRSTKLEDSAMYFCASSRLSSYNEQFFGPGTRLTVL.

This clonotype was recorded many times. The CDR3 reads CASSLEPGTKNIQYF. As DNA, the CDR3 is TGTGCCAGCAGCTTAGAACCGGGAACCAAAAACATTCAGTACTTC. V gene TRBV11-2 combines with J gene TRBJ2-4, with a possible D match to TRBD2 (5 bases). This CDR3 has 15 residues. Trimming took 0 bases from V and 2 from J, leaving 8 bases between them. CDR1 and CDR2 (germline): SGHAT, FQNNGV.

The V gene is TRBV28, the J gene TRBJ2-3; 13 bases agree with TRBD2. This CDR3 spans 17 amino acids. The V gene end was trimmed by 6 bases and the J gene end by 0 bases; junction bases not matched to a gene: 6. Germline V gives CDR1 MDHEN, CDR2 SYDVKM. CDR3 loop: CASSRTSGGPSTDTQYF. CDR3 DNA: TGTGCCAGCAGCCGGACTAGCGGGGGCCCTAGCACAGATACGCAGTATTTT.

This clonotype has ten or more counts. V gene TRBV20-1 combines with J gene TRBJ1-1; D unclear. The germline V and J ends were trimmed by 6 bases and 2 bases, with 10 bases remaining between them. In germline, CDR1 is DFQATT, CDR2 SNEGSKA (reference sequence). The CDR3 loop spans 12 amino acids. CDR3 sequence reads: CSAFDSNTEAFF. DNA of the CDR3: TGCAGTGCCTTCGACTCCAACACTGAAGCTTTCTTT.

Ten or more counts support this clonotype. In DNA, the CDR3 is TGTGCCAGCAGCTCGCCGGACAGGGAAAAAGATTCACCCCTCCACTTT. Its protein is CASSSPDREKDSPLHF. The chain is built from TRBV7-8 and TRBJ1-6; the match to TRBD1 covers 8 bases. V gave up 4 bases and J gave up 8 bases; unmatched junction bases: 10. CDR1 is SGHVS, CDR2 FQNEAQ, per germline. The CDR3 consists of 16 residues.

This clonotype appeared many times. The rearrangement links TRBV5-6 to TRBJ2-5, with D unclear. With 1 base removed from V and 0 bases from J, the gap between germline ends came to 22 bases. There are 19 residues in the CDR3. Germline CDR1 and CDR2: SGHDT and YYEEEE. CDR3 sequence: CASSLLRRRSKRNQETQYF. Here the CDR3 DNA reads TGTGCCAGCAGCTTGTTGCGTAGACGGTCCAAACGGAACCAAGAGACCCAGTACTTC.

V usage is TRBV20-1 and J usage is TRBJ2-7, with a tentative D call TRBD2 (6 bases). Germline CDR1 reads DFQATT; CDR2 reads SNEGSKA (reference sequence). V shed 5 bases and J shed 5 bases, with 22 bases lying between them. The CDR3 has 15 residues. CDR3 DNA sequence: TGCAGTGCTCAAAATCCCGGGACTTCCCTAGACGAGCAGTACTTC. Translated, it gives CSAQNPGTSLDEQYF.

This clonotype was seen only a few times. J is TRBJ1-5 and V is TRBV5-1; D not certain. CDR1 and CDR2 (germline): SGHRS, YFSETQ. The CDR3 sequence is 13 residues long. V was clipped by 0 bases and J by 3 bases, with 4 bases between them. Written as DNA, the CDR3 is TGCGCCAGCAGCTTGGAGGTCAATCAGCCCCAGCATTTT. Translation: CASSLEVNQPQHF.